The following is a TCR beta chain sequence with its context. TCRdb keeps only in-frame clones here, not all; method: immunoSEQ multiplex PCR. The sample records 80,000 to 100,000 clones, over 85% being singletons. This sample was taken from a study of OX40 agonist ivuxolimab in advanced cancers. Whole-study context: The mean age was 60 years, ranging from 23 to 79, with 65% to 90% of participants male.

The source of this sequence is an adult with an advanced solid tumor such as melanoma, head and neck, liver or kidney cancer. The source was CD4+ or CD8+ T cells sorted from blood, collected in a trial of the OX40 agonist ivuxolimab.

In DNA, the CDR3 is TGTGCCAGCAGCGTAGGGGAGGGACTAGCGGCCAATGAGCAGTTCTTC. Protein product: CASSVGEGLAANEQFF. This sequence joins TRBV9 and TRBJ2-1, with 11 positions matching TRBD2. CDR3 size: 16 residues. Germline-derived CDR1 and CDR2 are SGDLS and YYNGEE. J was trimmed by 6 bases and V by 0 bases; bases with no gene match: 5.